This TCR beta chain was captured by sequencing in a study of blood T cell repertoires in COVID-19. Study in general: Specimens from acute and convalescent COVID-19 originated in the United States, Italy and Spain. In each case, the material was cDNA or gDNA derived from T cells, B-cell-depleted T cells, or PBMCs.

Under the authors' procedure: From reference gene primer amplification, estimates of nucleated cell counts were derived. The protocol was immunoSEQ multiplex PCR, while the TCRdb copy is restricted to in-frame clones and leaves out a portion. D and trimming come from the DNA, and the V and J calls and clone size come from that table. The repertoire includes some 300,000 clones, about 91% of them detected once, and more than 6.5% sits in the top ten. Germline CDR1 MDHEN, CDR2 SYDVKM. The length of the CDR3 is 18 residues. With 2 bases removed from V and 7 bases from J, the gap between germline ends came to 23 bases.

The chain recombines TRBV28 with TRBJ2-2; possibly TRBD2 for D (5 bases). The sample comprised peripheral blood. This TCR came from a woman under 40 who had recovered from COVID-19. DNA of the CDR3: TGTGCCAGCAGTTTAAGCCTAGCCGGGTTCGAATTGAGCGGGGAGCTGTTTTTT. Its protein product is CASSLSLAGFELSGELFF.